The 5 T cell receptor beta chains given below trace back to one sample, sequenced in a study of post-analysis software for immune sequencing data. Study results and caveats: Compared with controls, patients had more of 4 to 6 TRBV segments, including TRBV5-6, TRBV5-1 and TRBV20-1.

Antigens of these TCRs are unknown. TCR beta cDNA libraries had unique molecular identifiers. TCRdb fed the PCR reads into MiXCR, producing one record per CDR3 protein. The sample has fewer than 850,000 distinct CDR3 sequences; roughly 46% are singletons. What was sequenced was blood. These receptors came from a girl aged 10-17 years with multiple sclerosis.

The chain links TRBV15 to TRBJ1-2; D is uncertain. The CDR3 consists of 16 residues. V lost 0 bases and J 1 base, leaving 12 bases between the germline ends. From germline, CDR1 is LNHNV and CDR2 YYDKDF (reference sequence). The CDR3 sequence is CATSRDRAGLNYGYTF. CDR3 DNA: TGTGCCACCAGCAGAGATCGGGCAGGTCTTAACTATGGCTACACCTTC.

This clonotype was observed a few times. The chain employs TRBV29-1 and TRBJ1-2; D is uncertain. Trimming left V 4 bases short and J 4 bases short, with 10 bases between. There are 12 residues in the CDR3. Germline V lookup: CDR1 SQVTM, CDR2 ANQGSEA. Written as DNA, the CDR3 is TGCAGCGTTGTCGGTCCGATCTATGGCTACACCTTC. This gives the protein CSVVGPIYGYTF.

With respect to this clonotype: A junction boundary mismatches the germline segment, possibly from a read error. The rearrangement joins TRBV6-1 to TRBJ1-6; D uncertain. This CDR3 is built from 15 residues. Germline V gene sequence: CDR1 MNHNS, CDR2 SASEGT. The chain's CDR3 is CASSGSGDSNSPPHF. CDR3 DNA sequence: TGTGCCAGCAGTGGGTCCGGGGATTCGAATTCACCCCCCCACTTT.

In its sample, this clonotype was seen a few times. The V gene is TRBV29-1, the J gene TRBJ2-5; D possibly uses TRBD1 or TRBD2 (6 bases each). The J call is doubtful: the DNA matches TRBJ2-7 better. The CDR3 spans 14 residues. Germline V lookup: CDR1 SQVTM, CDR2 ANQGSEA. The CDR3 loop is CSVLGTGGGYEQYF. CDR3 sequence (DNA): TGCAGCGTTCTCGGGACTGGGGGCGGTTACGAGCAGTACTTC.

The CDR3 DNA reads TGTGCCAGCAGTCAGGGACTAGCGGGAGAGGCTCGCGAGCAGTACTTC. Its protein is CASSQGLAGEAREQYF. The chain employs TRBV7-9 and TRBJ2-7; TRBD2 aligns across 14 bases. The junction had 10 bases not matched to a gene; V was cut back by 6 bases and J by 6 bases. From germline, CDR1 is SEHNR and CDR2 FQNEAQ (reference sequence). This CDR3 is built from 16 residues.